What follows describes a single T cell receptor beta chain. The data were produced by immunoSEQ multiplex PCR, yet TCRdb's version contains in-frame clones alone and is incomplete. The table has about 51,000 clones, 94% seen once. This CDR3 has 14 residues. The germline gives CDR1 SEHNR, CDR2 FQNEAQ (reference sequence). V was pared by 7 bases and J by 3 bases, with 16 bases between. The data originate from a study of T cell changes during pregnancy in multiple sclerosis. The receptor's source is a female donor with multiple sclerosis, enrolled in a pregnancy study. The chain links TRBV7-9 to TRBJ2-7; TRBD2 might be the D (7 bases). This sample comprised CD4+ T cells from peripheral blood mononuclear cells, obtained in the second trimester of pregnancy. DNA of the CDR3: TGTGCCAGCACCCCGGGGGGCCCAGACTACGAGCAGTACTTC. Protein: CASTPGGPDYEQYF.